These 25 T cell receptor beta chains originate from one sample sequenced in a study of human thymus T cells. Sequencing used immunoSEQ multiplex PCR; TCRdb keeps in-frame clones, though not all of them. The sample lists 45,000 to 50,000 clones; 95% were seen once. The sample consisted of blood. The source is a girl under two years old with a congenital heart defect but otherwise immunologically healthy.

This chain connects TRBV10-3 to TRBJ2-2, with unresolved D. CDR1 ENHRY and CDR2 SYGVKD come from the germline V gene. The germline V and J ends were trimmed by 2 bases and 5 bases, with 6 bases remaining between them. The CDR3 is 13 amino acids. The DNA for the CDR3 is TGTGCCATCAGTGAGCTCGGGACCGGGGAGCTGTTTTTT. Encoded protein: CAISELGTGELFF.

This chain links TRBV4-3 with TRBJ2-3; tentatively, D is TRBD2 (5 bases). Germline lookup yields CDR1 LGHNA and CDR2 YSLEER. CDR3 length: 16 amino acids. Deletions cut 1 base from V and 0 bases from J, with 11 bases between. CDR3: CASSQGWGASTDTQYF. The CDR3 DNA reads as TGCGCCAGCAGCCAAGGGTGGGGAGCTAGCACAGATACGCAGTATTTT.

The chain has TRBV7-9 and TRBJ2-3; maybe TRBD2 (5 bases). The CDR3 consists of 13 residues. Looked up from germline, CDR1 is SEHNR and CDR2 is FQNEAQ (reference sequence). Trimming left V 4 bases short and J 6 bases short, with 11 bases between. CDR3: CASSYPSIDTQYF. In DNA, the CDR3 is TGTGCCAGCAGCTATCCTAGCATCGATACGCAGTATTTT.

The chain is built from TRBV5-1 and TRBJ2-7, with D uncertain. The length of the CDR3 is 12 residues. Germline-derived CDR1 and CDR2 are SGHRS and YFSETQ. V lost 3 bases to trimming and J lost 9 bases, with 13 bases between them. For the CDR3, the DNA is TGCGCCAGCAGCTCCTCAGAGGTCGGGCAGTACTTC. It is translated as CASSSSEVGQYF. Based on the CDR3 plus reference TRBV5-1 and TRBJ2-7, the full variable domain is KAGVTQTPRYLIKTRGQQVTLSCSPISGHRSVSWYQQTPGQGLQFLFEYFSETQRNKGNFPGRFSGRQFSNSRSEMNVSTLELGDSALYLCASSSSEVGQYFGPGTRLTVT.

This rearrangement joins TRBV28 to TRBJ1-1, with D hard to call. The germline V gene has CDR1 MDHEN and CDR2 SYDVKM. The length of the CDR3 is 16 residues. Trimming pared 5 bases from V and 0 bases from J, leaving 16 bases between. CDR3 DNA sequence: TGTGCCAGCAGTCCACCGAGACCGAACATGAACACTGAAGCTTTCTTT. As protein: CASSPPRPNMNTEAFF.

V gene TRBV5-6 combines with J gene TRBJ1-1, with 9 bases matching TRBD1. The CDR3 has 17 residues. Germline V gives CDR1 SGHDT, CDR2 YYEEEE. Losses at the gene ends were 2 bases for V and 5 bases for J; bases not matched to a gene: 13. The CDR3 DNA follows: TGTGCCAGCAGCTTCGGGGGACAGGGCGACGTAGGGACTGAAGCTTTCTTT. This sequence encodes CASSFGGQGDVGTEAFF.

This clone was observed a few times. V is TRBV7-2 and J is TRBJ1-1; D remains unclear. CDR1 is SGHTA and CDR2 is FQGNSA in the germline V gene. The CDR3 length is 13 residues. The V gene lost 4 bases and the J gene lost 10 bases, with 16 bases spanning the gap. CDR3 nucleotides: TGTGCCAGCAGCTCAACGTCTACCCGGGGAGCTTTCTTT. It yields the protein CASSSTSTRGAFF.

In nucleotides, the CDR3 is TGTGCCAGCAGCTTAAAATACGAGCAGTACTTC. Amino acids: CASSLKYEQYF. V usage is TRBV11-2 and J usage is TRBJ2-7; D is uncertain. The CDR3 length is 11 residues. The germline V and J ends were trimmed by 2 bases and 4 bases, with 3 bases remaining between them. Germline CDR1 reads SGHAT; CDR2 reads FQNNGV. Based on the CDR3 plus reference TRBV11-2 and TRBJ2-7, the full variable domain is EAGVAQSPRYKIIEKRQSVAFWCNPISGHATLYWYQQILGQGPKLLIQFQNNGVVDDSQLPKDRFSAERLKGVDSTLKIQPAKLEDSAVYLCASSLKYEQYFGPGTRLTVT.

A note on this clone: The junction does not match germline at one end; this may be a read error. V and J are TRBV2 and TRBJ2-7; 9 bases line up with TRBD2. Germline CDR1 and CDR2: SNHLY and FYNNEI. The CDR3 length is 13 residues. Here the CDR3 reads CASSDTTGTSFFF. The CDR3 nucleotides read TGTGCCAGCAGCGATACGACCGGGACTAGCTTCTTCTTC.

J is TRBJ1-5 and V is TRBV27; unclear D gene. Germline-derived CDR1 and CDR2 are MNHEY and SMNVEV (reference sequence). The CDR3 contains 14 residues. With 6 bases removed from V and 0 bases from J, the gap between germline ends came to 9 bases. CDR3 amino acids: CASREKYSNQPQHF. The CDR3 DNA is TGTGCCAGCAGGGAAAAATATAGCAATCAGCCCCAGCATTTT.

As for this clone: The junction differs from germline at one of its ends, possibly a read error. V gene TRBV4-2 combines with J gene TRBJ2-1; 11 bases match TRBD2. The CDR3 has 18 residues. CDR1 is LGHNA, CDR2 YNFKEQ, per germline. CDR3 in amino acids: CSSSPRSGRAGSYNEQFF. CDR3 DNA: TGTTCCAGCAGCCCCCGTAGCGGGAGGGCCGGGTCCTACAATGAGCAGTTCTTC.

The genes are TRBV27 and TRBJ1-3; D may be TRBD1 (5 bases). The germline gives CDR1 MNHEY, CDR2 SMNVEV (reference sequence). The CDR3 consists of 14 residues. Trimming removed 4 bases at V and 0 bases at J, with 7 bases between. The CDR3 spells CASSSQVSGNTIYF. The CDR3 nucleotides are TGTGCCAGCAGTTCACAGGTCTCTGGAAACACCATATATTTT.

In this sample, this clone turned up once. CDR3 DNA sequence: TGTGCCAGCAGCTCCGGGGGGCTAGCTGGCCGGGAGCAGTACTTC. Its protein product is CASSSGGLAGREQYF. This sequence joins TRBV7-3 and TRBJ2-7; D is possibly TRBD2 (7 bases). The V and J ends lost 4 bases and 7 bases respectively, with 20 bases between them. Germline V gene sequence: CDR1 SGHTA, CDR2 FQGTGA. The CDR3 loop spans 15 amino acids.

The CDR3 region is CASSIPPSGSYNEQFF. Written as DNA, the CDR3 is TGCGCCAGCAGCATACCGCCTAGCGGGTCTTACAATGAGCAGTTCTTC. The chain is built from TRBV5-1 and TRBJ2-1, with 8 bases lining up with TRBD2. V trimming: 4 bases; J trimming: 4 bases; junction bases outside the gene matches: 10. Germline lookup yields CDR1 SGHRS and CDR2 YFSETQ. The CDR3 runs to 16 residues.

J is TRBJ2-2 and V is TRBV27; tentative D call: TRBD2 (5 bases). Trimming took 2 bases from V and 4 from J, leaving 8 bases between them. Per the germline V gene, CDR1 is MNHEY and CDR2 is SMNVEV (reference sequence). The CDR3 consists of 14 residues. CDR3 sequence: CASSLRLPTGELFF. CDR3 in DNA: TGTGCCAGCAGTTTAAGACTACCCACCGGGGAGCTGTTTTTT.

The rearrangement links TRBV7-9 to TRBJ2-7, with D possibly being TRBD2 (5 bases). Germline CDR1 reads SEHNR; CDR2 reads FQNEAQ (reference sequence). The CDR3 sequence is 13 residues long. V was trimmed by 6 bases and J by 1 base, leaving 10 bases between them. Here the CDR3 reads CASSYGSSYEQYF. DNA for the CDR3: TGTGCCAGCAGTTATGGGAGTTCCTACGAGCAGTACTTC.

The chain employs TRBV6-1 and TRBJ2-7; 9 bases map to TRBD1. The CDR3 covers 13 residues. The V gene's germline CDR1 is MNHNS and CDR2 SASEGT. Trimming took 8 bases from V and 3 from J; bases not matched to a gene: 5. In DNA form, the CDR3 reads TGTGCCAGCCGACAGGGGGTCCTCTACGAGCAGTACTTC. Its protein product is CASRQGVLYEQYF.

The chain carries TRBV5-4 and TRBJ2-1, with 12 bases aligning to TRBD2. With V trimmed by 4 bases and J by 5 bases, 1 base remained unmatched. The CDR3 has 14 amino acids. Looked up from germline, CDR1 is SGHNT and CDR2 is YYREEE (reference sequence). CDR3 sequence: CASSLAGGHNEQFF. CDR3 DNA sequence: TGTGCCAGCAGCCTAGCGGGAGGGCACAATGAGCAGTTCTTC.

The chain joins TRBV10-2 to TRBJ2-7; no firm D call. The germline V gene has CDR1 WSHSY and CDR2 SAAADI. CDR3 length: 11 amino acids. Trimming cost V 6 bases and J 6 bases, with 9 bases left between them. Here the CDR3 reads CASSPSTEQYF. The CDR3 DNA reads TGCGCCAGCAGCCCCTCGACCGAGCAGTACTTC.

The rearrangement links TRBV7-2 to TRBJ2-2; TRBD2 matches 12 bases. The CDR3 is made up of 19 amino acids. V trimming: 1 base; J trimming: 4 bases; junction bases outside the gene matches: 10. Germline loops: CDR1 SGHTA, CDR2 FQGNSA. The CDR3 sequence is CASSLVGLLAGGATGELFF. CDR3 bases: TGTGCCAGCAGCTTAGTGGGTCTTCTAGCGGGAGGGGCCACCGGGGAGCTGTTTTTT.

The chain employs TRBV2 and TRBJ1-2, with D unresolved. CDR1 SNHLY and CDR2 FYNNEI come from the germline V gene. The CDR3 spans 14 residues. The ends were cut back, 2 bases at V and 4 bases at J, with 11 bases in the middle. The CDR3 bases are TGTGCCAGCAGTGAAACAGTTAGAAGCTATGGCTACACCTTC. Translated, it gives CASSETVRSYGYTF.

This sequence joins TRBV7-9 and TRBJ2-3; no clear D. V was trimmed by 0 bases and J by 2 bases, leaving 9 bases between them. The CDR3 contains 15 residues. The V gene's germline CDR1 is SEHNR and CDR2 FQNEAQ (reference sequence). The chain's CDR3 is CASSLARTFTDTQYF. In DNA, the CDR3 is TGTGCCAGCAGCTTAGCTCGCACCTTCACAGATACGCAGTATTTT.

This clone was picked up one time. This sequence joins TRBV7-3 and TRBJ2-6, with D possibly matching TRBD1 (6 bases). Germline values: CDR1 SGHTA, CDR2 FQGTGA. V gave up 2 bases and J gave up 2 bases, with 7 bases separating them. The length of the CDR3 is 15 residues. The CDR3 loop reads CASSLGGTGANVLTF. The CDR3, as DNA: TGTGCCAGCAGCTTAGGGGGCACTGGGGCCAACGTCCTGACTTTC.

This chain uses TRBV30 with TRBJ2-6; D possibly corresponds to TRBD1 (5 bases). The V end lost 1 base, the J end lost 2 bases, and 6 bases lay between the germline ends. In germline, CDR1 is GTSNPN, CDR2 SVGIG (reference sequence). This CDR3 has 14 residues. The CDR3 DNA reads as TGTGCCTGGAGTGACAGGCCTGGGGCCAACGTCCTGACTTTC. It yields the protein CAWSDRPGANVLTF.

The CDR3 DNA is TGTGCCAGCAGCTTAGAGGCGTTTAATGAGCAGTTCTTC. This sequence encodes CASSLEAFNEQFF. The rearrangement joins TRBV11-2 to TRBJ2-1, with no clear D. Deletions cut 0 bases from V and 7 bases from J, with 7 bases between. CDR1 and CDR2 (germline): SGHAT, FQNNGV. The CDR3 has 13 amino acids.